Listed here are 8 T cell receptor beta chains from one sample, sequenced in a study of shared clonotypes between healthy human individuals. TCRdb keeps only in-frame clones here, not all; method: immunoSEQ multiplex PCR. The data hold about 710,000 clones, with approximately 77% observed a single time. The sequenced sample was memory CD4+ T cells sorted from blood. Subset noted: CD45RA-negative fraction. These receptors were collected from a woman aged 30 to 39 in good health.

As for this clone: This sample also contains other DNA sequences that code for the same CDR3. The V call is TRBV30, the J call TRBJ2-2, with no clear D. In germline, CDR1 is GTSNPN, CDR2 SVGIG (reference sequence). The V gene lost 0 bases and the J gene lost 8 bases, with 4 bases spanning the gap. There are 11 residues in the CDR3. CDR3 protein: CAWSVQGELFF. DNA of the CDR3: TGTGCCTGGAGTGTACAAGGGGAGCTGTTTTTT.

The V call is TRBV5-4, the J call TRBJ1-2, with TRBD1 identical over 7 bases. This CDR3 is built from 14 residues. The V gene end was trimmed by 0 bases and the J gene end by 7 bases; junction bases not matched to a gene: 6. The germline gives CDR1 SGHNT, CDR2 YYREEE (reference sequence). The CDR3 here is CASSLGQGGVGYTF. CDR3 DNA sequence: TGTGCCAGCAGCTTGGGACAGGGTGGGGTTGGCTACACCTTC.

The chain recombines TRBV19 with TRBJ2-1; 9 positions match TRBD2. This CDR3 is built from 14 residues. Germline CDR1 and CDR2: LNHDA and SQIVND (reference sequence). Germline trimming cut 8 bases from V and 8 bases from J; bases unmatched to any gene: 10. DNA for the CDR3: TGTGCCAGTTCCGGCGGGAGGGCCACTCATGAGCAGTTCTTC. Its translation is CASSGGRATHEQFF.

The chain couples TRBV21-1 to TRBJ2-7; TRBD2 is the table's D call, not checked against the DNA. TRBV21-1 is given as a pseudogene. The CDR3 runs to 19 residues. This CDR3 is CASTQDGTSGSDVLCEQYF. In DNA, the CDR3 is TGTGCCAGCACCCAGGATGGGACTAGCGGGTCCGACGTGCTTTGCGAGCAGTACTTC.

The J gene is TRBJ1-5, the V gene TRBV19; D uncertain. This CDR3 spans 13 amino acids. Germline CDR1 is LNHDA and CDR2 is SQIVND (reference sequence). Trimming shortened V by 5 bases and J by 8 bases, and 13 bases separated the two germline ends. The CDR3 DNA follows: TGTGCCAGTAGTGATCTGACCTCGGAGCCCCAGCATTTT. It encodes CASSDLTSEPQHF.

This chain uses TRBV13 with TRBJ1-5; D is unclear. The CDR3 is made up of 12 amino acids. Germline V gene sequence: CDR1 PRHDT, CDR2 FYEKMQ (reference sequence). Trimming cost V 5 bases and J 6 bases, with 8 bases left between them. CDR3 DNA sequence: TGTGCCAGCAGCCCCAGAGGTCAGCCCCAGCATTTT. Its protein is CASSPRGQPQHF.

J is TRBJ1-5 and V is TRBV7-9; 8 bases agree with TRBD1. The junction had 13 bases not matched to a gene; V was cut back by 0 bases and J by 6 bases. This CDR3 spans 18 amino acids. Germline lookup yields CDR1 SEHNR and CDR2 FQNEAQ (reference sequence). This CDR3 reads CASSLAKSGQGRSQPQHF. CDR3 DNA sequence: TGTGCCAGCAGCTTAGCAAAATCAGGACAGGGTAGAAGTCAGCCCCAGCATTTT.

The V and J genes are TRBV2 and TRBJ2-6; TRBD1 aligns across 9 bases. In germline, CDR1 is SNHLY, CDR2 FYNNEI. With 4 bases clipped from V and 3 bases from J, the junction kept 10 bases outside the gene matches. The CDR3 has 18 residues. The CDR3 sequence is CASSVTRQGVSGANVLTF. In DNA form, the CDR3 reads TGTGCCAGCAGTGTGACGAGACAGGGGGTTAGTGGGGCCAACGTCCTGACTTTC.